Listed below are T cell receptor beta chains from one sample, sequenced in a study of T cells in localized non-small cell lung cancer. Profiled with immunoSEQ multiplex PCR; TCRdb holds only in-frame clones, not every one. The sample shows roughly 89,000 clones, roughly 88% of them seen only once. Source: PBMCs, taken before any cancer treatment. Receptor source: a woman between 35 and 75 years old with stage II squamous cell lung carcinoma. Each CDR3 is given with its conserved first and last residue. The D gene is left open where the match is weak. Expanded clones get a size class; other rows say once, few or many, or leave the size out.

v_call	j_call	clone_size	d_call	cdr3_nt	cdr3_aa
TRBV5-4	TRBJ2-5	-	-	TGTGCCAGCAGCTTGGGGGCAGGGAAAGAGACCCAGTACTTC	CASSLGAGKETQYF
TRBV5-1	TRBJ1-1	few	-	TGCGCCAGCAGCTTGGAAGGAATTAACACTGAAGCTTTCTTT	CASSLEGINTEAFF
TRBV29-1	TRBJ1-3	-	-	TGCAGCGTGAGGGACGGTCTAAGCTCTGGAAACACCATATATTTT	CSVRDGLSSGNTIYF
TRBV6-1	TRBJ1-2	-	-	TGTGCCAGCAGTGAGACAACTAACTATGGCTACACCTTC	CASSETTNYGYTF
TRBV5-1	TRBJ2-1	once	TRBD2	TGCGCCAGCAGCTTTCGGACTAGCGTGAATGAGCAGTTCTTC	CASSFRTSVNEQFF
TRBV6-1	TRBJ1-5	-	-	TGTGCCAGCAGTGAGAGGGGACAAATCTATAGCAATCAGCCCCAGCATTTT	CASSERGQIYSNQPQHF
TRBV30	TRBJ1-6	-	TRBD1	TGTGCCTGGAGTGGAAACAGGGGGCTGGATTCACCCCTCCACTTT	CAWSGNRGLDSPLHF
TRBV30	TRBJ2-7	-	-	TGTGCCTGGGCCCCTACAGGGTCCTACGAGCAGTACTTC	CAWAPTGSYEQYF
TRBV18	TRBJ2-5	-	-	TGTGCCAGCTCACAAGGGTTTGTGGAGACCCAGTACTTC	CASSQGFVETQYF
TRBV7-9	TRBJ2-6	-	-	TGTGCCAGCAGCTTATATGGGGCCAACGTCCTGACTTTC	CASSLYGANVLTF
TRBV6-1	TRBJ2-2	-	TRBD2	TGTGCCAGCAGTGAAACTAGCGGGGTTAGCGGGGAGCTGTTTTTT	CASSETSGVSGELFF
TRBV20-1	TRBJ2-1	-	-	TGCAGTGCTCCACAGTACAATGAGCAGTTCTTC	CSAPQYNEQFF
TRBV15	TRBJ2-7	once	-	TGTGCCACCAGCAGAGATCGAGGGAGCTACGAGCAGTACTTC	CATSRDRGSYEQYF
TRBV19	TRBJ2-7	-	-	TGTGCCAGTAGTACCCCGGGAGCCTCGTCCGGGTACGAGCAGTACTTC	CASSTPGASSGYEQYF
TRBV29-1	TRBJ1-1	few	-	TGCAGCGTGCAGGGTTCTCAGGCTGAAGCTTTCTTT	CSVQGSQAEAFF
TRBV27	TRBJ2-6	-	-	TGTGCCAGCAGTTCATTCCTGGGGGCCAACGTCCTGACTTTC	CASSSFLGANVLTF
TRBV7-9	TRBJ2-7	-	-	TGTGCCAGCAGCTTATTACAGAGCTACGAGCAGTACTTC	CASSLLQSYEQYF
TRBV5-1	TRBJ1-2	-	-	TGCGCCAGCAGCTTGAGGGGAGATCTTAACTATGGCTACACCTTC	CASSLRGDLNYGYTF
TRBV19	TRBJ2-6	once	-	TGTGCCAGCGGCTTCTCTGGGGCCAACGTCCTGACTTTC	CASGFSGANVLTF
TRBV5-4	TRBJ2-1	-	-	TGTGCCAGCAGCAAGGGCTCCGTCTATGAGCAGTTCTTC	CASSKGSVYEQFF
TRBV27	TRBJ1-1	-	-	TGTGCCAGCAGTTTATACGGGGTCACCGGCTCAGCTTTCTTT	CASSLYGVTGSAFF
TRBV19	TRBJ2-5	few	-	TGTGCCAGTAGTATGGGGGGGCAGGCCCAAGAGACCCAGTACTTC	CASSMGGQAQETQYF
TRBV6-1	TRBJ2-3	-	-	TGTGCCAGCAAGACAGGTCCCCCAGATACGCAGTATTTT	CASKTGPPDTQYF
TRBV9	TRBJ1-2	-	TRBD1	TGTGCCAGCAGTACTATCCAGGGGGCAGTTATCCGTGGCTACACCTTC	CASSTIQGAVIRGYTF
TRBV4-2	TRBJ1-1	few	-	TGTGCCAGCAGCCAAGCGAGGGCGGGAGCTTTCTTT	CASSQARAGAFF
TRBV5-5	TRBJ2-7	-	TRBD2	TGTGCCAGCAGCTTGGGGGCGGGAGGATCCTACGAGCAGTACTTC	CASSLGAGGSYEQYF
TRBV6-1	TRBJ2-7	-	TRBD1	TGTGCCAGTAACCGGGACAGGAACTACGAGCAGTACTTC	CASNRDRNYEQYF
TRBV7-9	TRBJ2-1	-	TRBD2	TGTGCCAGCAGCTCCGGGACTAGCGGGAGTGAGGATGAGCAGTTCTTC	CASSSGTSGSEDEQFF
TRBV6-1	TRBJ1-4	-	-	TGTGCCAGCAGTGGGGTGGTCGGCCGGATGAAAAGACTGTTTTTT	CASSGVVGRMKRLFF
TRBV5-4	TRBJ2-5	-	-	TGTGCCAGCACCAGGGGAGGCTCCCAGTCAGGAGAGACCCAGTACTTC	CASTRGGSQSGETQYF
TRBV6-5	TRBJ1-1	-	-	TGTGCCAGCAGTTCTGGACTGGTGAAGGCTCCCGAAGCTTTCTTT	CASSSGLVKAPEAFF
TRBV30	TRBJ2-7	-	-	TGTGCCTGGAGTGACGGGACACCCTACGAGCAGTACTTC	CAWSDGTPYEQYF
TRBV10-3	TRBJ1-2	few	TRBD1	TGTGCCGCGACAGGGGGTGTCGGGGGCTACACCTTC	CAATGGVGGYTF
TRBV30	TRBJ2-2	once	TRBD2	TGTGCCTGGAGAGGGACTAGCGGGACCGGGGAGCTGTTTTTT	CAWRGTSGTGELFF
TRBV18	TRBJ2-1	once	TRBD2	TGTGCCAGCTCCCGCCCCGGGAGGGGCGATGAGCAGTTCTTC	CASSRPGRGDEQFF
TRBV5-1	TRBJ1-2	-	TRBD1	TGCGCCAGCAGCTTGGCGGGACAGCCGCATGGCTACACCTTC	CASSLAGQPHGYTF
TRBV6-1	TRBJ2-4	-	TRBD1	TGTGCCATCTCGACAGGGGGCAAAAACATTCAGTACTTC	CAISTGGKNIQYF
TRBV4-1	TRBJ1-3	-	-	TGCGCCAGCAGCCAACTAGGGTCTGGAAACACCATATATTTT	CASSQLGSGNTIYF
TRBV5-1	TRBJ1-3	once	-	TGCGCCAGCAGCTGGCGACCCCACAGGGAATCCACTGGAAACACCATATATTTT	CASSWRPHRESTGNTIYF
TRBV5-8	TRBJ2-3	-	TRBD2	TGTGCCAGCAGTCTTAGCGGGGGCCACACAGATACGCAGTATTTT	CASSLSGGHTDTQYF
TRBV5-1	TRBJ1-2	once	TRBD1	TGCGCCAGCAGCTTGGGGGGACAGAATAACTATGGCTACACCTTC	CASSLGGQNNYGYTF
TRBV5-1	TRBJ1-2	-	-	TGCGCCAGCAGCCCCGGCGGCGGCTATGGCTACACCTTC	CASSPGGGYGYTF
TRBV5-5	TRBJ2-7	-	TRBD2	TGTGCCAGCAGCCGGGACCGCGGGGGGCACTACGAGCAGTACTTC	CASSRDRGGHYEQYF
TRBV7-8	TRBJ1-2	-	-	TGTGCCAGCAGCTTAGCGAAGTCCGGAAGATTATATGGCTACACCTTC	CASSLAKSGRLYGYTF
TRBV12-5	TRBJ1-2	-	TRBD1	TGTGCTAGTGGTATCACAGGGGCCCTTGGCTACACCTTC	CASGITGALGYTF
TRBV10-2	TRBJ2-7	once	-	TGCGCCAGCAGGGACCCACGCAAGACGGGGACCAACTACGAGCAGTACTTC	CASRDPRKTGTNYEQYF
TRBV5-1	TRBJ2-2	-	-	TGCGCCAGCAGCTTGGGTGCGACACGGAACACCGGGGAGCTGTTTTTT	CASSLGATRNTGELFF
TRBV6-6	TRBJ1-2	-	-	TGTGCCAGCCCAAAACAACAGGGATATGGCTACACCTTC	CASPKQQGYGYTF
TRBV18	TRBJ1-5	few	-	TGTGCCAGCTCACCAGGGGGGAAACAGCAGCCCCAGCATTTT	CASSPGGKQQPQHF
TRBV7-6	TRBJ1-2	-	TRBD1	TGTGCCAGCAGCCTAGGGACAGGGGGTAGGAGCTACACCTTC	CASSLGTGGRSYTF
TRBV30	TRBJ1-4	-	-	TGTGCCTGTCACCGGGGGGGGAATGAAAAACTGTTTTTT	CACHRGGNEKLFF
TRBV30	TRBJ2-2	-	-	TGTGCCTGGAGAAGCCCCGGGGAGCTGTTTTTT	CAWRSPGELFF